Shown below are 16 T cell receptor beta chains from a single sample sequenced in a study of blood T cell repertoires in COVID-19. The table came from immunoSEQ multiplex PCR; TCRdb's copy has only in-frame clones and leaves some out. The data hold over 200,000 clones, with around 90% observed a single time. The sample taken for sequencing was peripheral blood. The origin of the receptors is a man aged 25-45 years with acute or convalescent COVID-19.

The J gene is TRBJ2-7, the V gene TRBV6-5; a possible D gene is TRBD2 (6 bases). V lost 6 bases to trimming and J lost 0 bases, with 12 bases between them. The CDR3 sequence is 14 residues long. CDR1 MNHEY and CDR2 SVGAGI come from the germline V gene. This chain's CDR3 is CASRLAPSSYEQYF. CDR3 coding DNA: TGTGCCAGCAGGCTAGCGCCGAGCTCCTACGAGCAGTACTTC.

The chain couples TRBV7-8 to TRBJ1-2; D uncertain. This CDR3 is built from 14 residues. CDR1 and CDR2 (germline): SGHVS, FQNEAQ. Trimming left V 5 bases short and J 3 bases short, with 13 bases between. The CDR3 sequence: CASSLQSIDYGYTF. The CDR3 bases are TGTGCCAGCAGCCTACAGAGCATCGACTATGGCTACACCTTC.

Here the CDR3 reads CASSSQSGHEQYF. The CDR3 DNA reads as TGTGCCAGCAGCTCCCAAAGCGGGCACGAGCAGTACTTC. V and J are TRBV11-2 and TRBJ2-7, with a possible D match to TRBD2 (6 bases). This CDR3 is 13 amino acids long. V was pared by 4 bases and J by 5 bases, with 12 bases between. Germline V gene lookup returns CDR1 SGHAT and CDR2 FQNNGV.

This sequence joins TRBV12-5 and TRBJ1-5; 9 bases map to TRBD1. This CDR3 has 15 residues. V was pared by 3 bases and J by 3 bases, with 3 bases of the junction left unmatched. The germline V gene has CDR1 LGHNT and CDR2 FRNRAP. The DNA for the CDR3 is TGTGCTAGTGGTTTAGGGGACAGGGTCAATCAGCCCCAGCATTTT. Amino acids: CASGLGDRVNQPQHF. The entire variable domain, with the rest obtained from reference TRBV12-5 and TRBJ1-5, is as follows: DARVTQTPRHKVTEMGQEVTMRCQPILGHNTVFWYRQTMMQGLELLAYFRNRAPLDDSGMPKDRFSAEMPDATLATLKIQPSEPRDSAVYFCASGLGDRVNQPQHFGDGTRLSIL.

The CDR3 DNA is TGTGCCACCAGCCGCACCACTAGCTTTTCCCTCAATGAGCAGTTCTTC. Its translation is CATSRTTSFSLNEQFF. The V gene is TRBV15, the J gene TRBJ2-1; D possibly corresponds to TRBD2 (6 bases). Germline CDR1 is LNHNV and CDR2 is YYDKDF (reference sequence). V lost 5 bases and J 6 bases, leaving 20 bases between the germline ends. The CDR3 consists of 16 residues.

This chain joins TRBV19 and TRBJ2-1; a weak D match, TRBD2 (6 bases). The CDR3 length is 15 residues. The V end lost 1 base, the J end lost 7 bases, and 14 bases lay between the germline ends. Germline values: CDR1 LNHDA, CDR2 SQIVND (reference sequence). The CDR3 protein is CASSIGRDGWNEQFF. CDR3 sequence (DNA): TGTGCCAGTAGTATAGGGAGGGACGGTTGGAATGAGCAGTTCTTC.

Only one count was recorded for this clone. The V call is TRBV28, the J call TRBJ1-2; 7 positions agree with TRBD1. The J segment lost 4 bases and the V segment lost 6 bases, leaving 8 bases of the junction unmatched. Germline loops: CDR1 MDHEN, CDR2 SYDVKM. The CDR3 loop spans 14 amino acids. The CDR3 reads CASRSYTGVYGYTF. The DNA of the CDR3 is TGTGCCAGCAGGTCCTACACAGGGGTCTATGGCTACACCTTC.

This clone has just a few counts. V gene TRBV4-2 combines with J gene TRBJ2-5, with TRBD2 matching over 10 bases. Germline values: CDR1 LGHNA, CDR2 YNFKEQ. V lost 1 base and J lost 2; bases outside the gene matches: 10. CDR3 length: 18 amino acids. CDR3 nucleotide sequence: TGTGCCAGCAGCCAAGGCCTAGCGGGAGTGATAGGGCAAGAGACCCAGTACTTC. It translates to CASSQGLAGVIGQETQYF.

V and J are TRBV18 and TRBJ1-6; 10 positions match TRBD1. CDR3 length: 15 residues. Unmatched junction bases numbered 4, after V lost 6 bases and J lost 5 bases. Per germline, CDR1 KGHSH and CDR2 LQKENI. The CDR3 sequence is CASSPGTGDNSPLHF. In DNA, the CDR3 is TGTGCCAGCTCCCCCGGGACAGGGGATAATTCACCCCTCCACTTT.

The CDR3 loop is CASSSTHTDTQYF. DNA for the CDR3: TGTGCCAGCAGCTCGACACACACAGATACGCAGTATTTT. The chain is built from TRBV11-2 and TRBJ2-3; D uncertain. The CDR3 extends over 13 amino acids. V lost 4 bases to trimming and J lost 2 bases, with 7 bases between them. Germline loops: CDR1 SGHAT, CDR2 FQNNGV.

The V gene is TRBV9, the J gene TRBJ1-2; perhaps TRBD1 as D (5 bases). V was pared by 0 bases and J by 3 bases, with 12 bases between. CDR3 length: 15 residues. Germline CDR1 reads SGDLS; CDR2 reads YYNGEE. The CDR3 region has the DNA TGTGCCAGCAGCGTAGTCGGGGGGACCGACTATGGCTACACCTTC. This codes for CASSVVGGTDYGYTF.

The rearrangement uses TRBV7-2 and TRBJ1-2, with D possibly being TRBD1 (5 bases). CDR1 and CDR2 from the germline V gene are SGHTA and FQGNSA. Trimming shortened V by 1 base and J by 5 bases, and 11 bases separated the two germline ends. CDR3 length equals 14 residues. The CDR3 DNA follows: TGTGCCAGCAGCTTAGATTTTGGGGCGTATGGCTACACCTTC. Translating gives CASSLDFGAYGYTF.

The count of this clone is one. The gene calls are TRBV7-2 and TRBJ2-7; TRBD1 matches at 7 bases. The CDR3 contains 14 residues. V shed 6 bases and J 5 bases; nucleotides not matched to a gene: 10. Germline loops: CDR1 SGHTA, CDR2 FQGNSA. CDR3 amino acids: CASSLGQDVNEQYF. The CDR3 DNA sequence: TGTGCCAGCAGTCTCGGACAGGATGTCAACGAGCAGTACTTC.

V and J are TRBV6-6 and TRBJ2-7; D possibly corresponds to TRBD2 (5 bases). The germline V and J ends were trimmed by 8 bases and 3 bases, with 14 bases remaining between them. Germline values: CDR1 MNHNY, CDR2 SVGAGI (reference sequence). The CDR3 runs to 13 residues. This CDR3 reads CASRESGSYEQYF. The CDR3 DNA is TGTGCCAGCCGGGAAAGTGGGAGCTACGAGCAGTACTTC.

This clone was seen only once. The chain has TRBV25-1 and TRBJ2-7; 10 nucleotides line up with TRBD2. J lost 2 bases, V lost 4 bases, and 2 bases had no gene match. CDR1 is MGHDK and CDR2 is SYGVNS in the germline V gene. CDR3 size: 14 residues. The CDR3 DNA sequence: TGTGCCAGCAGTGCTAGCGGGAGTACCTACGAGCAGTACTTC. Protein sequence: CASSASGSTYEQYF.

This chain joins TRBV18 and TRBJ1-5; D not certain. The germline V gene encodes CDR1 KGHSH and CDR2 LQKENI. V was cut by 3 bases and J by 3 bases, with 3 bases left in between. The CDR3 has 12 residues. The chain's CDR3 is CASSPYNQPQHF. For the CDR3, the DNA is TGTGCCAGCTCACCTTACAATCAGCCCCAGCATTTT.